This T cell receptor beta chain was documented in a study of T cells after yellow fever vaccination. Study in general: Some fractions had low cell numbers, and these were prepared with SMART-Seq v4 Ultra Low Input. The study, taken as a whole, reports: Booster sampling recovered most clones from primary vaccination (under 98% CD4, around 88% CD8). Researchers report a weaker secondary response that nonetheless peaked faster, day 5 versus 15.

V was shortened by 7 bases and J by 5 bases, with 15 bases between the two germline ends. Germline V gene lookup returns CDR1 SGHRS and CDR2 YFSETQ. The CDR3 totals 14 residues. The 5'RACE template-switching step produced TCR cDNA and added a universal primer site and UMIs. TCRdb called the 5' RACE reads again in MiXCR, with one record for every CDR3 protein. The sample gives 150,000 to 200,000 distinct CDR3 sequences, 11% of which show up once; less than 40% is in the top ten. This clonotype has just a few counts. Its antigen is unknown. The chain is built from TRBV5-1 and TRBJ2-2, with D tentatively TRBD2 (5 bases). This TCR was sampled from a man aged 18-30 years who received the YFV17D yellow fever vaccine. The material sequenced was CD8+ T cells sorted from PBMCs, taken 15 days after the yellow fever booster vaccination. The CDR3 reads CASAAPEGTGELFF. CDR3 DNA: TGCGCCAGCGCGGCCCCTGAGGGAACCGGGGAGCTGTTTTTT.